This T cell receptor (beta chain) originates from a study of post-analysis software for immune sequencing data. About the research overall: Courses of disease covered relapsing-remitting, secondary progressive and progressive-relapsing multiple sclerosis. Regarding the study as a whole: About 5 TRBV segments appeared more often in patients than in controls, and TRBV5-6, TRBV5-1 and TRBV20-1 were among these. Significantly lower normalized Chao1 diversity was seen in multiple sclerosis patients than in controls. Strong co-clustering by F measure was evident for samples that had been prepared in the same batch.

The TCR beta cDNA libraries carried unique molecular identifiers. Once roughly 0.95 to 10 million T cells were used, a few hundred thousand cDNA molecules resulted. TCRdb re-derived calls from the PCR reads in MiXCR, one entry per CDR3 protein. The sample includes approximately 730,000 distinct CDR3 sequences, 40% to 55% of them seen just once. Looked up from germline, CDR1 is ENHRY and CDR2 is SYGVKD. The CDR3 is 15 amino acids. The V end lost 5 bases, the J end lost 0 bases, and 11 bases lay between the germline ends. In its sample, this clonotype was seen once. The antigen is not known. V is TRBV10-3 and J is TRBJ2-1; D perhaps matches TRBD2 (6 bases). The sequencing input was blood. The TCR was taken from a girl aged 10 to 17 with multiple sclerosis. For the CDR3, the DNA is TGTGCCATCAGTACTAGCCATAGCTCCTACAATGAGCAGTTCTTC. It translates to CAISTSHSSYNEQFF.